The 30 T cell receptor beta chains below come from one sample, sequenced in a study of T cells after yellow fever vaccination. MiXCR, run by TCRdb on the 5' RACE reads, gives a single entry per CDR3 protein. The profile covers about 320,000 distinct CDR3 sequences, with approximately 4.5% appearing a single time and approximately 19% taken by the ten largest. Sequenced here: PBMCs, sampled 15 days after the yellow fever booster vaccination. The receptor source for this set is a man between 18 and 29 years old who received the YFV17D yellow fever vaccine.

This clonotype was found many times. V and J are TRBV7-9 and TRBJ1-1, with D hard to call. The V gene lost 4 bases and the J gene lost 4 bases, with 13 bases spanning the gap. The CDR3 runs to 14 residues. Germline lookup yields CDR1 SEHNR and CDR2 FQNEAQ (reference sequence). The CDR3 nucleotides read TGTGCCAGCAGCTCACCGCGGAGGGCCACTGAAGCTTTCTTT. It yields the protein CASSSPRRATEAFF.

This clonotype was seen at least ten times. This chain links TRBV7-6 with TRBJ2-1; D possibly corresponds to TRBD1 (6 bases). Germline loops: CDR1 SGHVS, CDR2 FNYEAQ. The CDR3 length is 15 residues. The V end lost 5 bases, the J end lost 1 base, and 12 bases lay between the germline ends. CDR3 residues: CASSLYQGSYNEQFF. The CDR3 nucleotides are TGTGCCAGCAGCCTATACCAGGGGTCCTACAATGAGCAGTTCTTC.

The rearrangement joins TRBV5-5 to TRBJ1-3; maybe TRBD1 (6 bases). Germline loops: CDR1 SGHKS, CDR2 YYEKEE (reference sequence). This CDR3 has 16 residues. V was shortened by 4 bases and J by 3 bases, with 17 bases between the two germline ends. CDR3 amino acids: CASSTRQDGFGNTIYF. In DNA form, the CDR3 reads TGTGCCAGCAGCACCCGACAGGATGGTTTTGGAAACACCATATATTTT.

This clonotype was observed at least ten times. The V gene is TRBV10-3, the J gene TRBJ1-5; 7 bases map to TRBD1. V lost 3 bases and J lost 2; bases outside the gene matches: 7. Germline CDR1 and CDR2: ENHRY and SYGVKD. The CDR3 spans 16 residues. The CDR3 sequence: CAISDPDRVGNQPQHF. Here the CDR3 DNA reads TGTGCCATCAGTGACCCTGACAGGGTCGGCAATCAGCCCCAGCATTTT.

This clonotype was seen a few times. The chain combines TRBV20-1 with TRBJ1-5; D gene uncertain. The V and J ends lost 4 bases and 0 bases respectively, with 7 bases between them. Germline V gene sequence: CDR1 DFQATT, CDR2 SNEGSKA (reference sequence). The CDR3 loop spans 13 amino acids. The CDR3 DNA sequence: TGCAGTGCTACAACAAGTAGCAATCAGCCCCAGCATTTT. This translates into CSATTSSNQPQHF.

This clonotype was recorded at least ten times. The chain couples TRBV18 to TRBJ2-2, with D possibly TRBD2 on 5 matching bases. Germline assignment: CDR1 KGHSH and CDR2 LQKENI. The CDR3 has 15 residues. V was shortened by 2 bases and J by 4 bases, with 11 bases between the two germline ends. The CDR3 DNA reads TGTGCCAGCTCACCAGGACTTTCGCGCACCGGGGAGCTGTTTTTT. This sequence encodes CASSPGLSRTGELFF.

Only a few counts were recorded for this clonotype. The V gene is TRBV5-1, the J gene TRBJ2-1; D perhaps matches TRBD2 (6 bases). This CDR3 is built from 16 residues. Trimming left V 0 bases short and J 0 bases short, with 10 bases between. Looked up from germline, CDR1 is SGHRS and CDR2 is YFSETQ. The CDR3 spells CASSLGSGSSYNEQFF. DNA of the CDR3: TGCGCCAGCAGCTTGGGTAGCGGTAGCTCCTACAATGAGCAGTTCTTC.

This clonotype occurred a few times. The CDR3 nucleotides read TGTGCCAGCAGCTTAGAGGGCCTCTCTGGAAACACCATATATTTT. As protein: CASSLEGLSGNTIYF. The J gene is TRBJ1-3, the V gene TRBV7-9, with D unresolved. The CDR3 runs 15 residues. Trimming removed 1 base from V and 0 bases from J, with 7 bases in between. Germline values: CDR1 SEHNR, CDR2 FQNEAQ (reference sequence).

This clonotype occurred a few times. The CDR3: CSVELRDYEQYF. In DNA, the CDR3 is TGCAGCGTTGAGCTTCGGGACTACGAGCAGTACTTC. The chain couples TRBV29-1 to TRBJ2-7, with D possibly TRBD2 on 5 matching bases. The germline V gene has CDR1 SQVTM and CDR2 ANQGSEA. The CDR3 contains 12 residues. V was pared by 3 bases and J by 3 bases, with 9 bases between.

At least ten counts were recorded for this clonotype. The rearrangement links TRBV6-5 to TRBJ1-6, with TRBD1 identical over 9 bases. Unmatched junction bases numbered 6, after V lost 2 bases and J lost 7 bases. The germline CDR1 and CDR2 sequences are MNHEY and SVGAGI. CDR3 length: 16 residues. The CDR3 here is CASSYMVQGANSPLHF. The CDR3 DNA sequence: TGTGCCAGCAGTTACATGGTACAGGGGGCAAATTCACCCCTCCACTTT.

This clonotype occurred many times. V and J are TRBV28 and TRBJ1-5; 8 bases are a match to TRBD1. The V segment lost 6 bases and the J segment 2 bases; nucleotides outside the gene matches: 6. CDR3 length: 15 residues. Germline V gene lookup returns CDR1 MDHEN and CDR2 SYDVKM. The CDR3 DNA reads as TGTGCCAGCAGGGAGACAGGGGTTGGCAATCAGCCCCAGCATTTT. Translating it yields CASRETGVGNQPQHF.

This clonotype has at least ten counts. V and J are TRBV11-2 and TRBJ2-2; TRBD1 matches at 7 bases. This CDR3 has 14 residues. Germline V gene data show CDR1 as SGHAT and CDR2 as FQNNGV. Trimming at V came to 6 bases and at J to 7 bases, leaving 8 bases not matched to a gene. The CDR3 sequence: CASRQSGGIGELFF. As DNA, the CDR3 is TGTGCCAGCAGACAATCAGGGGGAATCGGGGAGCTGTTTTTT.

This clonotype was counted at least ten times. The chain carries TRBV20-1 and TRBJ2-3; 11 nucleotides line up with TRBD2. Germline CDR1 DFQATT, CDR2 SNEGSKA (reference sequence). After removal of 6 bases from V and 2 bases from J, the junction contained 4 bases not matched to a gene. This CDR3 is built from 14 residues. CDR3 amino acids: CSAKLAGDTDTQYF. In DNA form, the CDR3 reads TGCAGTGCCAAACTAGCGGGGGACACAGATACGCAGTATTTT.

This clonotype has a count of ten or more. The rearrangement uses TRBV12-3 or TRBV12-4 and TRBJ1-6, with D possibly TRBD1 on 6 matching bases. The CDR3 is 16 residues long. Trimming left V 6 bases short and J 2 bases short, with 14 bases between. CDR3 protein: CASSPRGDTYNSPLHF. The CDR3 coding sequence is TGTGCCAGCAGCCCGAGGGGGGATACCTATAATTCACCCCTCCACTTT.

This clonotype came up many times. The chain has TRBV20-1 and TRBJ1-5; 9 positions match TRBD1. The CDR3 runs 14 residues. Germline values: CDR1 DFQATT, CDR2 SNEGSKA (reference sequence). V lost 3 bases and J lost 9; bases outside the gene matches: 9. For the CDR3, the DNA is TGCAGTGCTAGCCACCGGACAGGGGAAGGGCCCCAGCATTTT. It is translated as CSASHRTGEGPQHF.

This clonotype was detected a few times. This chain joins TRBV29-1 and TRBJ2-1; no firm D call. Trimming took off 1 base at V and 4 bases at J, with 8 bases between the two ends. The CDR3 covers 13 residues. Germline CDR1 and CDR2: SQVTM and ANQGSEA. CDR3 sequence reads: CSVEGTVYNEQFF. The CDR3 nucleotides are TGCAGCGTTGAAGGGACGGTATACAATGAGCAGTTCTTC.

This chain links TRBV11-1 with TRBJ2-3; D may be TRBD2 (5 bases). V was shortened by 0 bases and J by 1 base, with 20 bases between the two germline ends. This CDR3 is built from 19 residues. Germline CDR1 is SGHAT and CDR2 is FQDESV (reference sequence). The CDR3 protein is CASSLAPGASTTGTDTQYF. In DNA, the CDR3 is TGTGCCAGCAGCTTAGCGCCGGGTGCTAGCACTACGGGCACAGATACGCAGTATTTT.

This clonotype was observed at least ten times. The rearrangement uses TRBV29-1 and TRBJ1-1, with D tentatively TRBD1 (6 bases). The CDR3 runs to 13 residues. Trimming took off 7 bases at V and 4 bases at J, with 16 bases between the two ends. The germline CDR1 and CDR2 sequences are SQVTM and ANQGSEA. Written as DNA, the CDR3 is TGCAGCGCGCACAGGGACATGGGCACTGAAGCTTTCTTT. Encoded protein: CSAHRDMGTEAFF.

Points on this clonotype: The junction departs from the called germline gene at one end, perhaps through a read error. The chain couples TRBV10-3 to TRBJ2-2, with 7 bases identical to TRBD2. The germline V gene encodes CDR1 ENHRY and CDR2 SYGVKD. The CDR3 is made up of 13 amino acids. The CDR3 protein is CALRSGASGELYF. The CDR3 DNA follows: TGTGCCCTGCGAAGCGGGGCGAGCGGGGAGCTGTATTTT.

This clonotype was observed a few times. The chain combines TRBV12-3 or TRBV12-4 with TRBJ2-7; D is uncertain. The CDR3 runs to 14 residues. The V gene lost 0 bases and the J gene lost 4 bases, with 10 bases spanning the gap. This chain's CDR3 is CASSLAPRSYEQYF. The DNA for the CDR3 is TGTGCCAGCAGTTTAGCGCCCAGGTCTTACGAGCAGTACTTC.

This clonotype was detected only a few times. The V gene is TRBV12-3 or TRBV12-4, the J gene TRBJ2-5; D gene uncertain. The CDR3 length is 13 residues. Trimming stripped 7 bases from V and 4 bases from J, with 13 bases between. CDR3 protein: CASTQSWGETQYF. The CDR3 DNA sequence: TGTGCCAGCACCCAGTCCTGGGGAGAGACCCAGTACTTC.

This clonotype was seen ten or more times. The chain combines TRBV7-3 with TRBJ2-3, with a tentative D call TRBD2 (5 bases). V was trimmed by 5 bases and J by 2 bases, leaving 11 bases between them. The CDR3 consists of 14 residues. Germline lookup yields CDR1 SGHTA and CDR2 FQGTGA. The CDR3 coding sequence is TGTGCCAGCAGCGCCAGCGGTTACACAGATACGCAGTATTTT. It translates to CASSASGYTDTQYF.

This clonotype was recorded at least ten times. Written as DNA, the CDR3 is TGTGCCAGCAGCTTCTCCCAGCGGGGGACCCAAGAGACCCAGTACTTC. Its translation: CASSFSQRGTQETQYF. The chain combines TRBV7-9 with TRBJ2-5, with 8 bases lining up with TRBD2. The trim removed 3 bases at V and 1 base at J, leaving 7 bases unmatched. The CDR3 is 16 residues long. Germline CDR1 is SEHNR and CDR2 is FQNEAQ (reference sequence).

The sample holds many counts of this clonotype. The chain joins TRBV12-3 or TRBV12-4 to TRBJ1-2; no firm D call. Between the trimmed V and J ends, which lost 6 bases and 4 bases, there was a span of 12 bases. CDR3 length equals 13 residues. In nucleotides, the CDR3 is TGTGCCAGCAGCGTGGGGTCCAGCTATGGCTACACCTTC. It translates to CASSVGSSYGYTF.

This chain uses TRBV4-1 with TRBJ2-3; D gene unclear. The germline gives CDR1 MGHRA, CDR2 YSYEKL. The CDR3 contains 19 residues. V was cut by 0 bases and J by 2 bases, with 21 bases left in between. CDR3 in DNA: TGCGCCAGCAGCCAAGAACAGCCCGCCGAAACCGCCCTCACAGATACGCAGTATTTT. This codes for CASSQEQPAETALTDTQYF.

This rearrangement joins TRBV18 to TRBJ2-7; 9 bases fit TRBD1. Germline CDR1 reads KGHSH; CDR2 reads LQKENI. Unmatched junction bases numbered 2, after V lost 1 base and J lost 7 bases. CDR3 length: 13 residues. This chain's CDR3 is CASSPLDRGEQYV. The CDR3 nucleotides read TGTGCCAGCTCACCACTGGACAGGGGTGAGCAGTACGTC.

The sample holds a few counts of this clonotype. The J gene is TRBJ1-5, the V gene TRBV20-1, with a tentative D call TRBD1 (5 bases). Germline CDR1 DFQATT, CDR2 SNEGSKA (reference sequence). Trimming removed 6 bases at V and 2 bases at J, with 11 bases between. The CDR3 contains 13 residues. The CDR3, as DNA: TGCAGTGCCCGGGGGGAGGGCAATCAGCCCCAGCATTTT. Amino acid sequence: CSARGEGNQPQHF.

This clonotype was seen ten or more times. V is TRBV7-9 and J is TRBJ2-3; D call uncertain. The CDR3 covers 14 residues. V gave up 1 base and J gave up 2 bases, with 7 bases separating them. CDR1 is SEHNR and CDR2 is FQNEAQ in the germline V gene (reference sequence). Written as DNA, the CDR3 is TGTGCCAGCAGCTTAGGTTACTTCACAGATACGCAGTATTTT. Its translation: CASSLGYFTDTQYF.

V is TRBV25-1 and J is TRBJ2-3, with a possible D match to TRBD1 (6 bases). The V end was cut by 3 bases, the J end by 7 bases, with 11 bases between. CDR1 and CDR2 (germline): MGHDK, SYGVNS. This CDR3 has 13 residues. The CDR3 coding sequence is TGTGCCAGCAGTGACAGGGGTGGCAATACGCAGTATTTT. This encodes CASSDRGGNTQYF. The full variable domain, its missing parts supplied by reference TRBV25-1 and TRBJ2-3, is EADIYQTPRYLVIGTGKKITLECSQTMGHDKMYWYQQDPGMELHLIHYSYGVNSTEKGDLSSESTVSRIRTEHFPLTLESARPSHTSQYLCASSDRGGNTQYFGPGTRLTVL.

This clonotype appeared many times. The chain joins TRBV6-5 to TRBJ2-5; 8 bases are shared with TRBD2. The CDR3 has 12 residues. Germline-derived CDR1 and CDR2 are MNHEY and SVGAGI. V shed 8 bases and J 5 bases; nucleotides not matched to a gene: 4. This CDR3 reads CASRGGLETQYF. CDR3 nucleotides: TGTGCCAGCCGGGGGGGTTTGGAGACCCAGTACTTC.